This T cell receptor beta chain was found in a study of TIL therapy for anti-PD-1-resistant metastatic lung cancer. Study summary: Most patients had lung adenocarcinoma; a handful of tumors were EGFR-mutant, two ALK-rearranged; half smoked currently or formerly. Tumors carried a median about 1.5 non-synonymous mutations per megabase.

The V gene lost 5 bases and the J gene lost 4 bases, with 17 bases spanning the gap. From germline, CDR1 is MNHEY and CDR2 SMNVEV (reference sequence). The CDR3 is 15 residues long. Time point of the sample: pre-treatment sample, taken before nivolumab and TIL therapy. Sequencing used immunoSEQ v3. The table came from immunoSEQ multiplex PCR; TCRdb's copy has only in-frame clones and leaves some out. In the table there are 20,000 to 25,000 clones, approximately 70% of which are singletons. The rearrangement links TRBV27 to TRBJ1-2; D may be TRBD1 (5 bases). The receptor was isolated from a person aged 25-85 years with non-small cell lung cancer. This sample comprised blood, obtained at baseline. The CDR3 DNA sequence: TGTGCCAGCAGTCCCAGGGTAGAATCCTCCTATGGCTACACCTTC. Its protein product is CASSPRVESSYGYTF.